Presented here are 25 T cell receptor beta chains from one specimen sequenced in a study of blood T cells in healthy people across ages. Alongside a J-beta primer mix, a sample-barcoded 5' primer served in a second PCR lasting 7 to 11 cycles. TCRdb used MiXCR to reprocess the 5' RACE reads, holding one entry per CDR3 protein. The sample holds some 700,000 distinct CDR3 sequences, roughly 41% seen once. The sample taken for sequencing was blood. These receptors were taken from an older woman in good health.

The rearrangement links TRBV5-4 to TRBJ2-5; 9 nucleotides match TRBD1. This CDR3 contains 18 residues. The germline gives CDR1 SGHNT, CDR2 YYREEE (reference sequence). Losses at the gene ends were 1 base for V and 1 base for J; bases not matched to a gene: 11. The CDR3 DNA reads as TGTGCCAGCAGCTTGTTCGTCGGGACAGGGCTAGCCCAAGAGACCCAGTACTTC. This gives the protein CASSLFVGTGLAQETQYF.

V is TRBV6-4 and J is TRBJ2-1, with TRBD2 matching 10 bases. V lost 4 bases, J lost 8 bases, and 5 bases stayed unmatched. Germline lookup yields CDR1 MRHNA and CDR2 SNTAGT. The CDR3 covers 14 residues. The CDR3 loop reads CASSAAGGPYEQFF. The CDR3 DNA reads TGTGCCAGCAGTGCAGCGGGGGGGCCTTATGAGCAGTTCTTC.

The V and J genes are TRBV3-1 and TRBJ2-3, with D possibly matching TRBD2 (5 bases). CDR1 is LGHDT, CDR2 YNNKEL, per germline (reference sequence). With 4 bases removed from V and 4 bases from J, the gap between germline ends came to 15 bases. The CDR3 runs to 15 residues. The CDR3 loop is CASSLRGYGADTQYF. CDR3 coding DNA: TGTGCCAGCAGCCTCCGGGGATACGGGGCAGATACGCAGTATTTT.

The chain couples TRBV7-3 to TRBJ2-3; unclear D gene. Per the germline V gene, CDR1 is SGHTA and CDR2 is FQGTGA. Trimming left V 1 base short and J 1 base short, with 9 bases between. The CDR3 is made up of 15 amino acids. CDR3: CASSLKGSGTDTQYF. CDR3 DNA sequence: TGTGCCAGCAGCTTAAAAGGGTCGGGCACAGATACGCAGTATTTT.

This clonotype was counted once. Without the conserved terminal phenylalanine or tryptophan, this CDR3 likely stems from a read error. The J gene is TRBJ1-2, the V gene TRBV9; TRBD1 aligns across 8 bases. The CDR3 is made up of 15 amino acids. Germline V lookup: CDR1 SGDLS, CDR2 YYNGEE. Trimming cost V 3 bases and J 0 bases; bases outside gene matches: 4. In DNA form, the CDR3 reads TGTGCCAGCAGCGCGTTACAGGGGGCTAACTATGGCTACACCATC. Protein product: CASSALQGANYGYTI.

This chain connects TRBV7-2 to TRBJ2-1, with TRBD2 as a possible D gene (6 bases). V was pared by 1 base and J by 10 bases, with 17 bases between. The CDR3 is made up of 15 amino acids. The germline V gene has CDR1 SGHTA and CDR2 FQGNSA. As DNA, the CDR3 is TGTGCCAGCAGCTTAGGAGTGGGAGGAAACTACGAGCAGTTCTTC. Its translation is CASSLGVGGNYEQFF.

This clonotype has a handful of counts. The chain employs TRBV10-3 and TRBJ2-1; possibly TRBD2 for D (6 bases). This CDR3 contains 16 residues. The germline V gene has CDR1 ENHRY and CDR2 SYGVKD. Trimming removed 10 bases from V and 0 bases from J, with 19 bases in between. CDR3 loop: CASLPGLASSYNEQFF. CDR3 bases: TGTGCCAGCTTACCGGGACTCGCTAGCTCCTACAATGAGCAGTTCTTC.

The chain employs TRBV12-3 or TRBV12-4 and TRBJ2-1; 12 bases are shared with TRBD2. The CDR3 contains 17 residues. Trimming at V came to 10 bases and at J to 1 base, leaving 11 bases not matched to a gene. In DNA form, the CDR3 reads TGTGCCAACAGCCAACTAGCGGGGGGCCTGTCCTACAATGAGCAGTTCTTC. It translates to CANSQLAGGLSYNEQFF.

Comments on this clonotype: This may be a read error: a much more frequent sequence differs by one nucleotide. The CDR3 reads CGSSTGLASHEQYF. In DNA, the CDR3 is TGTGGCAGCAGCACCGGGCTAGCAAGCCACGAGCAGTACTTC. This chain connects TRBV7-9 to TRBJ2-4; D may be TRBD2 (5 bases). The J call may be mistaken, given a closer DNA end match to TRBJ2-7. Germline CDR1 and CDR2: SEHNR and FQNEAQ (reference sequence). There are 14 residues in the CDR3.

This chain links TRBV2 with TRBJ2-3; 7 positions match TRBD2. CDR3 length: 12 amino acids. Looked up from germline, CDR1 is SNHLY and CDR2 is FYNNEI. After removal of 8 bases from V and 4 bases from J, the junction contained 3 bases not matched to a gene. In DNA form, the CDR3 reads TGTGCCAGCGCGGGAGAGGCAGATACGCAGTATTTT. Residues: CASAGEADTQYF.

For the CDR3, the DNA is TGCAGCCACCAGCGGCGAGTTCGTCCAGAGACCCAGTACTTC. Its translation: CSHQRRVRPETQYF. The chain carries TRBV20-1 and TRBJ2-5; the D gene is possibly TRBD2 (5 bases). Germline-derived CDR1 and CDR2 are DFQATT and SNEGSKA (reference sequence). CDR3 size: 14 residues.

This clonotype appeared a few times. J is TRBJ1-5 and V is TRBV3-1; D may be TRBD1 (5 bases). In germline, CDR1 is LGHDT, CDR2 YNNKEL (reference sequence). The CDR3 loop spans 13 amino acids. Trimming removed 4 bases at V and 7 bases at J, with 11 bases between. CDR3 amino acids: CASSLAGQQPQHF. The CDR3 coding sequence is TGTGCCAGCAGCCTAGCAGGGCAACAGCCCCAGCATTTT.

The chain links TRBV3-1 to TRBJ2-1; 10 bases agree with TRBD2. This CDR3 region has 16 residues. Germline-derived CDR1 and CDR2 are LGHDT and YNNKEL (reference sequence). The J segment lost 1 base and the V segment lost 6 bases, leaving 6 bases of the junction unmatched. CDR3 sequence (DNA): TGTGCCAGCAGTCTTAGCGGGGGGAATTCCTACAATGAGCAGTTCTTC. Translating it yields CASSLSGGNSYNEQFF.

This clonotype was recorded only once. The CDR3 sequence is CSVDESSGNTIYF. CDR3 nucleotide sequence: TGCAGCGTTGATGAGTCCTCTGGAAACACCATATATTTT. The chain links TRBV29-1 to TRBJ1-3; D call uncertain. This CDR3 comprises 13 residues. Germline CDR1 is SQVTM and CDR2 is ANQGSEA. With 3 bases removed from V and 0 bases from J, the gap between germline ends came to 6 bases. The variable domain in full, with the rest retrieved from reference TRBV29-1 and TRBJ1-3, is SAVISQKPSRDICQRGTSLTIQCQVDSQVTMMFWYRQQPGQSLTLIATANQGSEATYESGFVIDKFPISRPNLTFSTLTVSNMSPEDSSIYLCSVDESSGNTIYFGEGSWLTVV.

This clonotype was counted only a few times. The chain carries TRBV10-1 and TRBJ2-3, with 7 bases matching TRBD2. In germline, CDR1 is WNHNN, CDR2 SYGVQD (reference sequence). CDR3 length: 17 residues. V shed 3 bases, J shed 4 bases, and the junction held 13 bases outside the gene matches. The CDR3 reads CASSDNFGTTDSDTQYF. CDR3 DNA sequence: TGCGCCAGCAGTGACAATTTCGGGACTACCGACTCAGATACGCAGTATTTT.

This rearrangement joins TRBV7-2 to TRBJ2-5; 8 nucleotides line up with TRBD2. The DNA matches TRBJ2-1 better at its end, which makes the J call doubtful. Germline lookup yields CDR1 SGHTA and CDR2 FQGNSA. The CDR3 extends over 15 amino acids. The CDR3: CASSLVAGGQETQFF. DNA for the CDR3: TGTGCCAGCAGCTTAGTTGCGGGAGGCCAAGAGACCCAGTTCTTC.

Only one count was recorded for this clonotype. This rearrangement joins TRBV27 to TRBJ2-7; the match to TRBD1 covers 9 bases. Trimming cost V 4 bases and J 6 bases; bases outside gene matches: 7. This CDR3 contains 14 residues. Germline CDR1 MNHEY, CDR2 SMNVEV (reference sequence). CDR3 DNA sequence: TGTGCCAGCAGTTGGGGGACAGGGCCGGGCGAGCAGTACTTC. It yields the protein CASSWGTGPGEQYF.

The rearrangement links TRBV3-1 to TRBJ2-5, with TRBD1 identical over 9 bases. The end of the DNA aligns better with TRBJ2-7, so the J call may be wrong. This CDR3 has 15 residues. Germline V gene lookup returns CDR1 LGHDT and CDR2 YNNKEL (reference sequence). Here the CDR3 reads CAIRPTGGNPYEQYF. The CDR3 coding sequence is TGTGCCATCAGACCCACAGGGGGCAACCCCTACGAGCAGTACTTC.

About this clonotype itself: The junction differs from germline at one of its ends, possibly a read error. This rearrangement joins TRBV7-2 to TRBJ2-3; D may be TRBD2 (5 bases). Per germline, CDR1 SGHTA and CDR2 FQGNSA. CDR3 length: 13 amino acids. In DNA form, the CDR3 reads TGTGCCGGCAGCTTAGCGCGGACGGATACGCAGTATTTT. Residues: CAGSLARTDTQYF.

DNA for the CDR3: TGCAGCGTTCGATGGACAGGGTATTTAGAAGAGCAGTACTTC. It is translated as CSVRWTGYLEEQYF. The V call is TRBV29-1, the J call TRBJ2-4; 8 bases agree with TRBD1. The V and J ends lost 5 bases and 13 bases, in that order; junction bases with no gene match: 16. The CDR3 runs 14 residues. CDR1 is SQVTM and CDR2 is ANQGSEA in the germline V gene.

The gene calls are TRBV5-1 and TRBJ2-1; 12 bases align to TRBD2. The J call may be mistaken, given a closer DNA end match to TRBJ2-7. This CDR3 is 19 amino acids long. The germline V gene has CDR1 SGHRS and CDR2 YFSETQ. The CDR3 here is CASSSYKTSGSLKYNEQYF. The CDR3 coding sequence is TGCGCCAGCAGCTCTTATAAGACTAGCGGGAGTCTTAAGTACAATGAGCAGTACTTC.

This clonotype was seen only a few times. The gene calls are TRBV6-2 or TRBV6-3 and TRBJ2-1, with 12 nucleotides matching TRBD2. There are 16 residues in the CDR3. Germline V gene sequence: CDR1 MNHEY, CDR2 SVGEGT. V lost 2 bases and J lost 7; bases outside the gene matches: 6. The CDR3 DNA is TGTGCCAGCAGTTACAGTCTAGCGGGAGGGGGTAATGAGCAGTTCTTC. Translating gives CASSYSLAGGGNEQFF.

This clonotype was detected only a few times. The J gene is TRBJ1-2, the V gene TRBV7-3; 7 bases map to TRBD1. The CDR3 contains 13 residues. The germline gives CDR1 SGHTA, CDR2 FQGTGA. With V trimmed by 6 bases and J by 8 bases, 9 bases remained unmatched. The CDR3 DNA reads TGTGCCAGCAGTGTCGACAGGGCTGACGGCTACACCTTC. As protein: CASSVDRADGYTF.

This clonotype was seen more than once but under ten times. The V and J genes are TRBV7-9 and TRBJ2-1; D possibly corresponds to TRBD2 (5 bases). Trimming pared 0 bases from V and 6 bases from J, leaving 9 bases between. CDR3 length: 14 amino acids. CDR1 is SEHNR and CDR2 is FQNEAQ in the germline V gene (reference sequence). Here the CDR3 DNA reads TGTGCCAGCAGCTTAGCGGGAGTGGGCAATGAGCAGTTCTTC. Translated: CASSLAGVGNEQFF.

As to this clonotype: This may be a read error, as it is one base from a much larger clone. Written as DNA, the CDR3 is TGCAGCGTTGAAGGGGGGGATACTGGAGAGCTAGCCGGAAACATTCAGTACTTC. It specifies CSVEGGDTGELAGNIQYF. The chain employs TRBV29-1 and TRBJ2-5, with TRBD2 as a possible D gene (6 bases). The closer fit of TRBJ2-4 to the DNA end suggests the J call may be wrong. In germline, CDR1 is SQVTM, CDR2 ANQGSEA. The CDR3 consists of 18 residues.